This T cell receptor beta chain was identified during a study of blood T cell repertoires in COVID-19. Study as a whole: PBMCs, B-cell-depleted T cells, or T cells were the source of the cDNA or gDNA that made up the material.

In the study's own analysis: Researchers report that nucleated cell counts were estimated from reference gene primer amplification. Clones were read by immunoSEQ multiplex PCR, and TCRdb kept only the in-frame ones, dropping some. The V and J calls and clone size are taken from that table; D and trimming were inferred from the DNA. Altogether about 160,000 clones are present, 85% being singletons, with the ten largest covering 2.5% to 4%. Input material: peripheral blood. This TCR was recovered from a human donor with acute or convalescent COVID-19. The donor label of this sample is uncertain.

CDR3 amino acids: CASSISSYNSPLHF. The CDR3 bases are TGTGCCAGTAGTATCAGCTCCTATAATTCACCCCTCCACTTT. V and J are TRBV19 and TRBJ1-6; D call uncertain. This CDR3 is built from 14 residues. In germline, CDR1 is LNHDA, CDR2 SQIVND (reference sequence). The V gene lost 3 bases and the J gene lost 0 bases, with 3 bases spanning the gap.